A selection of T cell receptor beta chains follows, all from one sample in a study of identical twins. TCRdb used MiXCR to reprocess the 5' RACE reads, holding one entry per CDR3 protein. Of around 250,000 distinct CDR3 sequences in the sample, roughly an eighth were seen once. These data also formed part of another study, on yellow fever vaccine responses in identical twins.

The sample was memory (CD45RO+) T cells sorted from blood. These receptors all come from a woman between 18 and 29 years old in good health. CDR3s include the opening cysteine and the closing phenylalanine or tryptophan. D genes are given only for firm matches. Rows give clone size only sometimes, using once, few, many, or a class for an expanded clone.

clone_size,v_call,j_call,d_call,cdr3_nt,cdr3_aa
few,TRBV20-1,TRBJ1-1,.,TGCAGTGCTAGAGGTGGAGGGTCTAGCACTGAAGCTTTCTTT,CSARGGGSSTEAFF
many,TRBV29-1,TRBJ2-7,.,TGCAGCGTCAACGGAGTTTCGGGCTACGAGCAGTACTTC,CSVNGVSGYEQYF
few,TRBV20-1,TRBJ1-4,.,TGCAGTGCTAGAGATTGGCAGAATGAAAAACTGTTTTTT,CSARDWQNEKLFF
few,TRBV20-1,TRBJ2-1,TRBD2,TGCAGTGTCCATGGGAGGGCGGGCTCCTACAATGAGCAGTTCTTC,CSVHGRAGSYNEQFF
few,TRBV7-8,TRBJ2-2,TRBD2,TGTGCCAGCAGCGGTATGACTAGCGGGAAAGCATGGGACACCGGGGAGCTGTTTTTT,CASSGMTSGKAWDTGELFF
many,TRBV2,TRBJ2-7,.,TGTGCCAGCCGGACAGTCTCCTACGAGCAGTACTTC,CASRTVSYEQYF
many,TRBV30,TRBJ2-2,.,TGTGCCTGGAGCCCGACAAGGGAGCTGTTTTTT,CAWSPTRELFF
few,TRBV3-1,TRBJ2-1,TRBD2,TGTGCCAGCAGCCAGGCGGACCAGGGAGGGCGGTTCTTC,CASSQADQGGRFF
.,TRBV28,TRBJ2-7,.,TGTGCCAGCAGTTTATTCGGTGGGTCTAGCGCCTCCTACGAGCAGTACTTC,CASSLFGGSSASYEQYF
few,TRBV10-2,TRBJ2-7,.,TGCGCCAGCAGTGATCGCTTCACAGGGAGTTTCTACGAGCAGTACTTC,CASSDRFTGSFYEQYF
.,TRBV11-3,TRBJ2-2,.,TGTGCCAGCAGCTTAGATCTTTCAGGGGCGGAAACCGGGGAGCTGTTTTTT,CASSLDLSGAETGELFF
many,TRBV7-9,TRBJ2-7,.,TGTGCCAGCAGCTTATATTCCTCGGAGGAGCAGTACTTC,CASSLYSSEEQYF
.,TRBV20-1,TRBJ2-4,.,TGCAGTGCTAGAGCCCCCGGAGGGCTCGGGGCCAAAAACATTCAGTACTTC,CSARAPGGLGAKNIQYF
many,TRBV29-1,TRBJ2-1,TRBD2,TGCAGCCAAGGGTCTAGCGGGAGCAATGAGCAGTTCTTC,CSQGSSGSNEQFF
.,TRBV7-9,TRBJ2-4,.,TGTGCCAGCAGCTTTGCAGGGGCCAAAAACATTCAGTACTTC,CASSFAGAKNIQYF
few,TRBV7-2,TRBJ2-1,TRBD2,TGTGCCAGCAGCTTAGGTGGCACTAGCGGACTCTTC,CASSLGGTSGLF
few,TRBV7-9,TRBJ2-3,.,TGTGCCACTAATGCGGGCATTGATACGCAGTATTTT,CATNAGIDTQYF
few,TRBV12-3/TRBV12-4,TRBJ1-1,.,TGTGCCAGCAGTTTCGCGGGTAGGGGCACTGAAGCTTTCTTT,CASSFAGRGTEAFF
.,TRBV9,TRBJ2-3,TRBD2,TGTGCCAGCAGCGATGGGATAGCGGGGTCAAGCACAGATACGCAGTATTTT,CASSDGIAGSSTDTQYF
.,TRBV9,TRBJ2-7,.,TGTGGCAGCAGCGTAGGGGGGATGCAGGGTGATTACGAGCAGTACTTC,CGSSVGGMQGDYEQYF
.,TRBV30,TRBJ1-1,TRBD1,TGTGCCTGGAGTGTACAGGCAGGGGGATCAGCTTTCTTT,CAWSVQAGGSAFF
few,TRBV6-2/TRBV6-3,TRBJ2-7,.,TGTGCCAGCAGTTCCGCCGCCGCAGTTACCTACGAGCAGTACTTC,CASSSAAAVTYEQYF